This T cell receptor beta chain was found in a study of lymphopenia after photon versus proton radiotherapy. V gave up 2 bases and J gave up 4 bases, with 12 bases separating them. This CDR3 region has 14 residues. Per germline, CDR1 SGHRS and CDR2 YFSETQ. Regarding the study as a whole: Photon-treated patients lost naive T cells and TCR diversity; proton-treated stayed stable.

Sequenced by immunoSEQ multiplex PCR; TCRdb stores in-frame clones only, minus some. The sample consists of 40,000 to 45,000 clones, over 75% of them appearing once. Regarding this clone: Its specificity is not known.

The source of this sequence is a woman between 70 and 85 years old with pancreatic cancer. The sample consisted of peripheral blood, taken from a patient treated with proton-based radiotherapy. This chain uses TRBV5-1 with TRBJ2-5; maybe TRBD2 (5 bases). The CDR3 is CASSFSVVGETQYF. In DNA, the CDR3 is TGCGCCAGCAGCTTTAGCGTCGTAGGAGAGACCCAGTACTTC.